This T cell receptor beta chain emerged from a study of T-cell reconstitution after alpha-beta-depleted transplantation in children. Unique molecular identifiers were incorporated when the TCRbeta library was constructed. TCRdb reprocessed the PCR reads with MiXCR, giving one entry per CDR3 protein. The sample lists roughly 500,000 distinct CDR3 sequences, about 16% occurring once. This clonotype came up a few times. V was clipped by 3 bases and J by 1 base, with 11 bases between them. This CDR3 spans 15 amino acids. The V gene's germline CDR1 is SGDLS and CDR2 YYNGEE. The source of this sequence is a human donor who donated a stem cell graft to a child with acute lymphoblastic leukemia. The gene calls are TRBV9 and TRBJ1-5, with D possibly being TRBD1 (5 bases). The sequencing used PBMCs from the stem cell graft donor, collected from the stem cell graft. CDR3 in amino acids: CASSASRESNQPQHF. The DNA for the CDR3 is TGTGCCAGCAGCGCCTCCAGGGAAAGCAATCAGCCCCAGCATTTT.